This is a list of T cell receptor beta chains from one sample in a study of early T cells in non-severe SARS-CoV-2 infection. TCRdb itself ran the 5' RACE reads through MiXCR, one entry per CDR3 protein. The sample yields roughly 51,000 distinct CDR3 sequences, 7% to 9% seen once. The sequencing input was whole blood. The origin of the receptors is an adult who was a healthcare worker with PCR-confirmed SARS-CoV-2 infection or an uninfected control (not recorded which). Both conserved end residues are part of each CDR3. Fields, in order: CDR3 DNA, CDR3 protein, V gene, D gene, clone size, J gene. The D gene is left open where the match is weak. Some rows mark clone size as missing; the rest say once, few, many or name a class of expanded clone.

CDR3 DNA: TGCAGTGCTAGAGTAGGAGCGGGGAACACCGGGGAGCTGTTTTTT
CDR3 protein: CSARVGAGNTGELFF
V gene: TRBV20-1
D gene: NA
clone size: many
J gene: TRBJ2-2

CDR3 DNA: TGCAGTGCTAGCGGGGGGAAAGATACGCAGTATTTT
CDR3 protein: CSASGGKDTQYF
V gene: TRBV20-1
D gene: TRBD2
clone size: few
J gene: TRBJ2-3

CDR3 DNA: TGTGCCAGCAGCTTGGGTAGCGGGGGATCAGATACGCAGTATTTT
CDR3 protein: CASSLGSGGSDTQYF
V gene: TRBV5-6
D gene: TRBD2
clone size: many
J gene: TRBJ2-3

CDR3 DNA: TGCGCCAGCAGCCAAGTCAGGACAGGACTAGCGTTCGATGAGCAGTTCTTC
CDR3 protein: CASSQVRTGLAFDEQFF
V gene: TRBV4-1
D gene: TRBD2
clone size: NA
J gene: TRBJ2-1

CDR3 DNA: TGTGCCAGCAGCCGCCGCTCCTACCCAGGGACGGGCTACACCTTC
CDR3 protein: CASSRRSYPGTGYTF
V gene: TRBV3-1
D gene: NA
clone size: many
J gene: TRBJ1-2

CDR3 DNA: TGTGCCACCAGCAGAGAAGGCCGGAATCAGCCCCAGCATTTT
CDR3 protein: CATSREGRNQPQHF
V gene: TRBV15
D gene: NA
clone size: few
J gene: TRBJ1-5

CDR3 DNA: TGTGCCAACAGCCCCTTAGCGGGGGAGCTCTACAATGAGCAGTTCTTC
CDR3 protein: CANSPLAGELYNEQFF
V gene: TRBV7-7
D gene: TRBD2
clone size: NA
J gene: TRBJ2-1

CDR3 DNA: TGTGCCAGCAGTTCTCCGGCCTCCAGGGATGCAGATACGCAGTATTTT
CDR3 protein: CASSSPASRDADTQYF
V gene: TRBV28
D gene: NA
clone size: few
J gene: TRBJ2-3

CDR3 DNA: TGTGCCAGCAGCCGGACACTTAGCAATCAGCCCCAGCATTTT
CDR3 protein: CASSRTLSNQPQHF
V gene: TRBV6-1
D gene: NA
clone size: many
J gene: TRBJ1-5

CDR3 DNA: TGTGCCATCAGTGGATCGGGACAGGGGAGCGAGCAGTACTTC
CDR3 protein: CAISGSGQGSEQYF
V gene: TRBV10-3
D gene: TRBD1
clone size: few
J gene: TRBJ2-7